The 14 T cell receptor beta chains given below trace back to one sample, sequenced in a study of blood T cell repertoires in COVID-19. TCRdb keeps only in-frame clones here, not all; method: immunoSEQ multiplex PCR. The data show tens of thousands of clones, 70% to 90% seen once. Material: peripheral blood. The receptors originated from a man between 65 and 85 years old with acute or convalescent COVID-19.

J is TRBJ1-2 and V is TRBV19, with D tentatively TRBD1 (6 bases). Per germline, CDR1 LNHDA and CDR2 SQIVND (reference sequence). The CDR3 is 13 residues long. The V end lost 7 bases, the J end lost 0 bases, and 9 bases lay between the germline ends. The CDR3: CASNRDTNYGYTF. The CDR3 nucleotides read TGTGCCAGTAATAGGGACACTAACTATGGCTACACCTTC.

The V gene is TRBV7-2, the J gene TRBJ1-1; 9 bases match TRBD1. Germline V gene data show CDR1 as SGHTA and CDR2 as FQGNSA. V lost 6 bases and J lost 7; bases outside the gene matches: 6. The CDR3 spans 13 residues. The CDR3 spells CASRDRGPDEAFF. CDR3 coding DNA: TGTGCCAGCAGGGACAGGGGACCGGATGAAGCTTTCTTT.

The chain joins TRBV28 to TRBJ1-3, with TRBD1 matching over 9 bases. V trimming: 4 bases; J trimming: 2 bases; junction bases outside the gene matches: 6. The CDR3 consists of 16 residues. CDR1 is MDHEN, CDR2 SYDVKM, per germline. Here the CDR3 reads CASSSGGQGTGNTIYF. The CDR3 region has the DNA TGTGCCAGCAGTTCCGGGGGACAGGGCACTGGAAACACCATATATTTT.

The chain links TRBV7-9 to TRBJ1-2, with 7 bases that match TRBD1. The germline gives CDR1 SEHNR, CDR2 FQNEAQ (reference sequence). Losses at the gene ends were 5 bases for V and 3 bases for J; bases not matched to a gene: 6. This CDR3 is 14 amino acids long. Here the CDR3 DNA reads TGTGCCAGCAGCCCCAACAGGGGAGACTATGGCTACACCTTC. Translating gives CASSPNRGDYGYTF.

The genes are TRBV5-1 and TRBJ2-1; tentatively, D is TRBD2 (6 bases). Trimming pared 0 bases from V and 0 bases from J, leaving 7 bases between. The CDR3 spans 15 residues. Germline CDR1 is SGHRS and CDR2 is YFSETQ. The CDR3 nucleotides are TGCGCCAGCAGCTTGGACGGGGGCTCCTACAATGAGCAGTTCTTC. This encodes CASSLDGGSYNEQFF.

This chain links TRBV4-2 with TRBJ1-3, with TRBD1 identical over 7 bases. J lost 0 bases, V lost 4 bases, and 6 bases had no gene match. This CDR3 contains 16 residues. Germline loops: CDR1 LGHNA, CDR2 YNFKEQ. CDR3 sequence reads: CASSRTGTASGNTIYF. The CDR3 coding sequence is TGTGCCAGCAGCCGGACCGGGACAGCCTCTGGAAACACCATATATTTT.

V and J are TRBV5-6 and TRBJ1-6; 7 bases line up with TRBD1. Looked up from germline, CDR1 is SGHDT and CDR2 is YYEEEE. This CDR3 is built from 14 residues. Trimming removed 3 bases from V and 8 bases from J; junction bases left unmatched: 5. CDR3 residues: CASSSTGWHSPLHF. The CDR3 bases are TGTGCCAGCAGCTCGACAGGGTGGCATTCACCCCTCCACTTT.

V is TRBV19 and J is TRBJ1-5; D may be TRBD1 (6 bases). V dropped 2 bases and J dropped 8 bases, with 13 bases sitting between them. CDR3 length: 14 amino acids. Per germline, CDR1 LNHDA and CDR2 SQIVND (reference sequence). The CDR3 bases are TGTGCCAGTAGTATAACAGGGCTGGCAGAGCCCCAGCATTTT. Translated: CASSITGLAEPQHF.

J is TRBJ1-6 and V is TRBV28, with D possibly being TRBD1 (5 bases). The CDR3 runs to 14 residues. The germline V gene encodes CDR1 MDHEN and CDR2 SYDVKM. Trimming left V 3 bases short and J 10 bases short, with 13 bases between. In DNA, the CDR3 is TGTGCCAGCAGTTTCGCCAGGGTGGTATCACCCCTCCACTTT. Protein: CASSFARVVSPLHF.

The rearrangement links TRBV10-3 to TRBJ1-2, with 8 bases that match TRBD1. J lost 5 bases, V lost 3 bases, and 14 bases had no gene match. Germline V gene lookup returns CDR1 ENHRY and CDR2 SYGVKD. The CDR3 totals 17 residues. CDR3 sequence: CAISEESDRDFSYGYTF. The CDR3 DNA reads TGTGCCATCAGTGAAGAATCGGACAGGGACTTCTCTTATGGCTACACCTTC.

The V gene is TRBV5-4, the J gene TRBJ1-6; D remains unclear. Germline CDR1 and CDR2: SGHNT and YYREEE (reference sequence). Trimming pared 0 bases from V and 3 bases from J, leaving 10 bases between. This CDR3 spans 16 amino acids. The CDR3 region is CASSLGDSGYNSPLHF. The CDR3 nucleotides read TGTGCCAGCAGCTTGGGTGACTCCGGCTATAATTCACCCCTCCACTTT.

The CDR3 DNA is TGTGCCAGCATGTCCTTCAGGGGTTTGGAAAAACTGTTTTTT. This sequence encodes CASMSFRGLEKLFF. The gene calls are TRBV6-5 and TRBJ1-4; a possible D gene is TRBD1 (6 bases). The CDR3 has 14 residues. Deletions cut 7 bases from V and 8 bases from J, with 17 bases between. The V gene's germline CDR1 is MNHEY and CDR2 SVGAGI.

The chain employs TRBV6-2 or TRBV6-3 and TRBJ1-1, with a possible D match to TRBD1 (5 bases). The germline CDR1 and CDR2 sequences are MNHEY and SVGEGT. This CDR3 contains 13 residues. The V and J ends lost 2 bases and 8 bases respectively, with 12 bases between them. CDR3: CASSYPGGAEAFF. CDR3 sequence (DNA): TGTGCCAGCAGTTACCCGGGGGGAGCGGAAGCTTTCTTT.

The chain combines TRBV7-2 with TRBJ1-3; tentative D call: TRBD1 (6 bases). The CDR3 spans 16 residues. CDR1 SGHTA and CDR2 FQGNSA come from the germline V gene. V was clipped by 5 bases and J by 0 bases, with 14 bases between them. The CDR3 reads CASSPQQGPSGNTIYF. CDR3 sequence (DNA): TGTGCCAGCAGCCCCCAACAGGGACCCTCTGGAAACACCATATATTTT.